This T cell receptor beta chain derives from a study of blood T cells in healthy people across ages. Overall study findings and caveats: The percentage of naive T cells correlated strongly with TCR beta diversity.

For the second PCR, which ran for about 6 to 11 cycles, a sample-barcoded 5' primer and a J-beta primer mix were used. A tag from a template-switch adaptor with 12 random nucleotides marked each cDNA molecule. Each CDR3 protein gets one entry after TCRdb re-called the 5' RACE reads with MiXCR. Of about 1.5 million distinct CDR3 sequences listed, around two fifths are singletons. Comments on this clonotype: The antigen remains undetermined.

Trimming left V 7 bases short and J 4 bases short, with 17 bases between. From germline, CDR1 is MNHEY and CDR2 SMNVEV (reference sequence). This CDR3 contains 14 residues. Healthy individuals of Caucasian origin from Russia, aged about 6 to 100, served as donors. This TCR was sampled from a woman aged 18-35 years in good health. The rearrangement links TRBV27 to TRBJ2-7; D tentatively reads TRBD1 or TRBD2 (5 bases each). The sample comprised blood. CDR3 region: CASNLTGKGYEQYF. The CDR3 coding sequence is TGTGCCAGCAATTTGACGGGAAAGGGGTACGAGCAGTACTTC.